Given below is one T cell receptor beta chain in context. The data stem from a study of blood T cell repertoires in COVID-19. Cohort placement rested on clinical history that participants reported themselves. Donors in Cohort 3 counted as recovered after two negative PCRs, clearance, or symptom resolution. Sequencing used immunoSEQ multiplex PCR; TCRdb keeps in-frame clones, though not all of them. Here the sample spans roughly 250,000 clones, 80% to 90% being singletons. Germline-derived CDR1 and CDR2 are SEHNR and FQNEAQ (reference sequence). The length of the CDR3 is 14 residues. V gave up 3 bases and J gave up 2 bases, with 10 bases separating them.

The specimen sequenced was PBMCs or T cells enriched from blood (not recorded which). The source of this sequence is a woman aged 18-29 years who had recovered from COVID-19. The chain has TRBV7-9 and TRBJ1-2, with a tentative D call TRBD1 (5 bases). Here the CDR3 DNA reads TGTGCCAGCAGCTTCCAAGGGGAAAACTATGGCTACACCTTC. Its translation: CASSFQGENYGYTF.